These 32 T cell receptor beta chains originate from one sample sequenced in a study of monozygotic twins with inflammatory bowel disease (dated by TCRdb to about 2019). The library was produced with 5' RACE. The sequencer was an Illumina HiSeq 2500. Each CDR3 protein sequence appears as one entry after TCRdb reprocessed the reads, and no DNA is included. The sample table on file contains around 400,000 distinct CDR3 sequences. About 2.3% of the sample rests with the top ten. The sequencing input was blood. These receptors all come from a human donor with ulcerative colitis or Crohn's disease, or a healthy co-twin of an affected twin (not recorded which).

This chain links TRBV5-1 with TRBJ2-5. The CDR3 is made up of 13 amino acids. Looked up from germline, CDR1 is SGHRS and CDR2 is YFSETQ. CDR3 protein: CASSSDPWETQYF.

V usage is TRBV2 and J usage is TRBJ2-7; TCRdb outputs TRBD2, but without DNA this stays unchecked. Germline lookup yields CDR1 SNHLY and CDR2 FYNNEI. CDR3 length: 15 residues. The chain's CDR3 is CASSASGLAGYEQYF.

V is TRBV5-1 and J is TRBJ1-4; without DNA, the TCRdb call of TRBD1 cannot be checked. The CDR3 length is 15 residues. Germline loops: CDR1 SGHRS, CDR2 YFSETQ. The CDR3 sequence is CASSLATTGVEKLFF. Filled out from reference TRBV5-1 and TRBJ1-4, the complete variable domain reads KAGVTQTPRYLIKTRGQQVTLSCSPISGHRSVSWYQQTPGQGLQFLFEYFSETQRNKGNFPGRFSGRQFSNSRSEMNVSTLELGDSALYLCASSLATTGVEKLFFGSGTQLSVL.

CDR3 in amino acids: CASTWTSGRVEQYF. V usage is TRBV2 and J usage is TRBJ2-7; TCRdb outputs TRBD2, but without DNA this stays unchecked. The CDR3 contains 14 residues. The germline V gene has CDR1 SNHLY and CDR2 FYNNEI.

The chain employs TRBV29-1 and TRBJ1-1; as DNA is missing, the TRBD1 call by TCRdb cannot be tested. The CDR3 runs to 13 residues. The germline V gene encodes CDR1 SQVTM and CDR2 ANQGSEA. The CDR3 loop is CSVVYGGNTEAFF.

The rearrangement joins TRBV12-3 or TRBV12-4 to TRBJ2-3; TCRdb's D gene call, TRBD1, goes unchecked for lack of DNA. The CDR3 covers 13 residues. The CDR3 loop is CASRGRGSDTQYF.

The V gene is TRBV10-3, the J gene TRBJ2-2; the TRBD1 assignment by TCRdb is unverifiable without DNA. The CDR3 covers 15 residues. CDR1 and CDR2 (germline): ENHRY, SYGVKD. The CDR3 here is CAISAGGLDTGELFF.

V is TRBV20-1 and J is TRBJ1-2; TCRdb's D gene call, TRBD1, goes unchecked for lack of DNA. The length of the CDR3 is 13 residues. The germline V gene encodes CDR1 DFQATT and CDR2 SNEGSKA (reference sequence). The CDR3 protein is CSAFGTANYGYTF.

The genes are TRBV7-3 and TRBJ2-5. CDR3 length: 15 residues. CDR1 and CDR2 from the germline V gene are SGHTA and FQGTGA. CDR3 sequence: CASSPGGAVQETQYF.

This chain links TRBV25-1 with TRBJ1-1. Germline V lookup: CDR1 MGHDK, CDR2 SYGVNS. The CDR3 covers 13 residues. The CDR3 sequence is CASSDFLATEAFF.

V gene TRBV7-6 combines with J gene TRBJ2-5. CDR1 is SGHVS, CDR2 FNYEAQ, per germline. The CDR3 has 14 residues. CDR3 sequence: CASSLDDYQETQYF. The full variable domain, with the rest looked up from reference TRBV7-6 and TRBJ2-5, is GAGVSQSPRYKVTKRGQDVALRCDPISGHVSLYWYRQALGQGPEFLTYFNYEAQQDKSGLPNDRFSAERPEGSISTLTIQRTEQRDSAMYRCASSLDDYQETQYFGPGTRLLVL.

This sequence joins TRBV3-1 and TRBJ1-1; with no DNA, the TCRdb D assignment of TRBD1 cannot be verified. CDR1 and CDR2 from the germline V gene are LGHDT and YNNKEL (reference sequence). CDR3 length: 13 residues. CDR3 in amino acids: CASSQVGTPEAFF.

The V call is TRBV5-1, the J call TRBJ2-3; absent DNA, TCRdb's TRBD1 call cannot be checked. The CDR3 is made up of 13 amino acids. Germline V gives CDR1 SGHRS, CDR2 YFSETQ. CDR3 sequence reads: CASTTQGRDTQYF.

The gene calls are TRBV19 and TRBJ2-1. The CDR3 consists of 14 residues. CDR1 is LNHDA, CDR2 SQIVND, per germline (reference sequence). This CDR3 is CASSTGGSYNEQFF.

The V call is TRBV5-1, the J call TRBJ1-2; TCRdb designates TRBD1, a call that cannot be tested without DNA. Germline CDR1 SGHRS, CDR2 YFSETQ. The CDR3 loop spans 15 amino acids. The CDR3 protein is CASSLGGPPTHGYTF.

V usage is TRBV12-3 or TRBV12-4 and J usage is TRBJ2-3; there is no DNA to check the TCRdb D call of TRBD1. This CDR3 contains 15 residues. CDR3 protein: CASSLIGQDTDTQYF.

This chain uses TRBV15 with TRBJ1-2. The germline V gene has CDR1 LNHNV and CDR2 YYDKDF (reference sequence). The CDR3 extends over 13 amino acids. This CDR3 reads CATSRELNYGYTF.

The rearrangement links TRBV20-1 to TRBJ2-5; TCRdb outputs TRBD2, but without DNA this stays unchecked. CDR3 size: 13 residues. Germline-derived CDR1 and CDR2 are DFQATT and SNEGSKA (reference sequence). The chain's CDR3 is CSASTGREETQYF.

The chain joins TRBV11-2 to TRBJ1-1. Germline CDR1 and CDR2: SGHAT and FQNNGV. The CDR3 extends over 14 amino acids. CDR3 residues: CASSLAFGGTEAFF. Drawing the rest from reference TRBV11-2 and TRBJ1-1, the complete variable domain is EAGVAQSPRYKIIEKRQSVAFWCNPISGHATLYWYQQILGQGPKLLIQFQNNGVVDDSQLPKDRFSAERLKGVDSTLKIQPAKLEDSAVYLCASSLAFGGTEAFFGQGTRLTVV.

The chain is built from TRBV20-1 and TRBJ2-5; TCRdb reports TRBD1, a call that lacks DNA to check it against. CDR3 size: 14 residues. Per germline, CDR1 DFQATT and CDR2 SNEGSKA (reference sequence). The CDR3 here is CSARELAGGETQYF.

The rearrangement joins TRBV6-6 to TRBJ2-1; the TCRdb call, TRBD2, lacks DNA for checking. Germline CDR1 and CDR2: MNHNY and SVGAGI (reference sequence). This CDR3 comprises 13 residues. The CDR3 reads CASSYEGYNEQFF.

The chain combines TRBV24-1 with TRBJ1-2. The CDR3 sequence is 11 residues long. The V gene's germline CDR1 is KGHDR and CDR2 SFDVKD. The CDR3 region is CATSDGYGYTF.

V is TRBV18 and J is TRBJ1-1; TCRdb returns TRBD1, unconfirmable since there is no DNA. CDR3 length equals 13 residues. From germline, CDR1 is KGHSH and CDR2 LQKENI. The CDR3 sequence: CASSPGQVGRAFF.

The chain employs TRBV7-2 and TRBJ2-2; lacking DNA, the TRBD2 call made by TCRdb goes unchecked. The CDR3 runs to 16 residues. Germline loops: CDR1 SGHTA, CDR2 FQGNSA. CDR3 amino acids: CASSSIGLVNTGELFF.

The chain combines TRBV4-2 with TRBJ1-3; TCRdb indicates TRBD1, and absent DNA this call remains unverified. CDR1 is LGHNA, CDR2 YNFKEQ, per germline. The CDR3 length is 16 residues. The CDR3 loop is CASSQTFRGSGNTIYF.

The chain couples TRBV29-1 to TRBJ1-3. Germline CDR1 and CDR2: SQVTM and ANQGSEA. The CDR3 has 17 amino acids. The CDR3 reads CSVEDPWDFPSGNTIYF.

The J gene is TRBJ1-6, the V gene TRBV3-1; the D call of TRBD1 rests on TCRdb alone, since no DNA is present to check it. The CDR3 sequence is 14 residues long. Germline-derived CDR1 and CDR2 are LGHDT and YNNKEL (reference sequence). CDR3 protein: CASSQNQGNSPLHF.

The J gene is TRBJ2-3, the V gene TRBV27. Germline values: CDR1 MNHEY, CDR2 SMNVEV (reference sequence). The CDR3 is 15 residues long. The CDR3 sequence: CASSLGVLMADTQYF.

This chain joins TRBV20-1 and TRBJ2-5; lacking DNA, the TRBD2 call made by TCRdb goes unchecked. The CDR3 has 13 residues. Germline V gives CDR1 DFQATT, CDR2 SNEGSKA (reference sequence). This chain's CDR3 is CSARDWEEETQYF.

The CDR3 spells CASIKGGVDQPQHF. V and J are TRBV27 and TRBJ1-5; the TCRdb D gene call, TRBD1, has no DNA to confirm it. The CDR3 runs 14 residues. Germline lookup yields CDR1 MNHEY and CDR2 SMNVEV (reference sequence).

The chain recombines TRBV18 with TRBJ2-1. The CDR3 totals 15 residues. The germline CDR1 and CDR2 sequences are KGHSH and LQKENI. CDR3 in amino acids: CASSTGQGPYNEQFF.

The chain links TRBV12-3 or TRBV12-4 to TRBJ2-7; there is no DNA to check the TCRdb D call of TRBD1. This CDR3 contains 15 residues. The CDR3 sequence: CASSGRVPQSYEQYF.